The 26 T cell receptor beta chains given below trace back to one sample, sequenced in a study of T-cell reconstitution after alpha-beta-depleted transplantation in children. Unique molecular identifiers were incorporated during preparation of the TCRbeta library. TCRdb recomputed calls from the PCR reads with MiXCR, one row per CDR3 protein. Found here are 750,000 to 950,000 distinct CDR3 sequences, roughly 15% of them singletons; the top ten hold roughly 4.8%. The sequencing here drew on PBMCs, mostly from graft donor cells, taken 360 days after TCRalphabeta/CD19-depleted stem cell transplant. The source is a male patient aged 10-17 years who had a stem cell transplant for acute lymphoblastic leukemia, so the T cells may come from the graft donor.

This clonotype was observed a few times. This chain uses TRBV5-1 with TRBJ1-4; 10 nucleotides agree with TRBD1. V lost 4 bases, J lost 7 bases, and 10 bases stayed unmatched. Germline values: CDR1 SGHRS, CDR2 YFSETQ. The CDR3 has 16 amino acids. The CDR3 spells CASSLAGQGGFEKLFF. The CDR3 DNA is TGCGCCAGCAGCCTCGCTGGACAGGGGGGGTTTGAAAAACTGTTTTTT.

The chain employs TRBV7-8 and TRBJ2-1; 13 positions agree with TRBD2. The CDR3 has 17 residues. V trimming: 5 bases; J trimming: 8 bases; junction bases outside the gene matches: 12. Germline assignment: CDR1 SGHVS and CDR2 FQNEAQ. The CDR3 coding sequence is TGTGCCAGCAGCCCCGACCCACTAGCGGGAGGGCCGGATGAGCAGTTCTTC. It codes for CASSPDPLAGGPDEQFF.

The rearrangement joins TRBV27 to TRBJ2-5; TRBD2 matches at 8 bases. J gave up 5 bases and V 0 bases, and 11 bases lay outside the gene matches. The CDR3 is 17 amino acids. Germline CDR1 MNHEY, CDR2 SMNVEV (reference sequence). CDR3 loop: CASSLSNGLAEDETQYF. In nucleotides, the CDR3 is TGTGCCAGCAGTTTATCGAACGGACTAGCTGAGGATGAGACCCAGTACTTC.

This sequence joins TRBV7-9 and TRBJ2-1, with TRBD2 identical over 11 bases. The V gene end was trimmed by 7 bases and the J gene end by 7 bases; junction bases not matched to a gene: 12. This CDR3 has 16 amino acids. Germline V lookup: CDR1 SEHNR, CDR2 FQNEAQ (reference sequence). The CDR3: CASTDPTSGIINEQFF. In nucleotides, the CDR3 is TGTGCCAGCACCGATCCGACTAGCGGGATTATTAATGAGCAGTTCTTC.

This clonotype was picked up a small number of times. The chain uses TRBV10-3 and TRBJ2-5, with 7 positions matching TRBD2. J was trimmed by 4 bases and V by 8 bases; bases with no gene match: 10. The CDR3 runs to 14 residues. The germline CDR1 and CDR2 sequences are ENHRY and SYGVKD. CDR3 nucleotide sequence: TGTGCCATCGGCCTTTCGGTAGCGGGAGAGACCCAGTACTTC. It translates to CAIGLSVAGETQYF.

This clonotype was seen at least ten times. The chain combines TRBV9 with TRBJ2-3; a weak D match, TRBD2 (5 bases). Germline CDR1 SGDLS, CDR2 YYNGEE. Deletions cut 0 bases from V and 6 bases from J, with 11 bases between. This CDR3 is 14 amino acids long. The CDR3 DNA reads TGTGCCAGCAGCGTAGAGCTGTGGGAGGATACGCAGTATTTT. Translated, it gives CASSVELWEDTQYF.

The chain has TRBV7-2 and TRBJ2-2, with a weak D call TRBD2 (5 bases). V lost 1 base, J lost 3 bases, and 12 bases lay in between. Germline CDR1 is SGHTA and CDR2 is FQGNSA. The CDR3 totals 16 residues. The DNA of the CDR3 is TGTGCCAGCAGCTTAGTTGTACTAGGCGACACCGGGGAGCTGTTTTTT. Its translation: CASSLVVLGDTGELFF.

This clonotype was seen a single time. The chain uses TRBV6-1 and TRBJ2-1, with 12 bases matching TRBD2. Germline V lookup: CDR1 MNHNS, CDR2 SASEGT. This CDR3 is 19 amino acids long. With V trimmed by 6 bases and J by 0 bases, 12 bases remained unmatched. This CDR3 is CASSVDLAGGPSSYNEQFF. DNA for the CDR3: TGTGCCAGCAGCGTCGATCTAGCGGGAGGGCCGAGCTCCTACAATGAGCAGTTCTTC.

This chain connects TRBV5-1 to TRBJ2-3; D unresolved. Trimming took off 6 bases at V and 6 bases at J, with 11 bases between the two ends. This CDR3 comprises 12 residues. Germline loops: CDR1 SGHRS, CDR2 YFSETQ. The CDR3 DNA reads as TGCGCCAGCAACTCCCATAAGGATACGCAGTATTTT. Translating gives CASNSHKDTQYF.

J is TRBJ2-1 and V is TRBV2, with D unresolved. Per germline, CDR1 SNHLY and CDR2 FYNNEI. The CDR3 covers 15 residues. With 6 bases removed from V and 7 bases from J, the gap between germline ends came to 19 bases. In nucleotides, the CDR3 is TGTGCCAGCAGATCCAATTCGCGGTGGATTAATGAGCAGTTCTTC. Encoded protein: CASRSNSRWINEQFF.

The table lists this clonotype with a few counts. The chain has TRBV10-3 and TRBJ2-3; D perhaps matches TRBD1 (6 bases). CDR1 and CDR2 (germline): ENHRY, SYGVKD. The CDR3 extends over 11 amino acids. The V end lost 7 bases, the J end lost 9 bases, and 11 bases lay between the germline ends. Written as DNA, the CDR3 is TGTGCCATCAAGAACAGGGAGACGCAGTATTTT. This sequence encodes CAIKNRETQYF.

This clonotype was counted only a few times. This rearrangement joins TRBV24-1 to TRBJ2-2; perhaps TRBD2 as D (6 bases). The CDR3 is made up of 14 amino acids. V lost 4 bases, J lost 4 bases, and 9 bases lay in between. In germline, CDR1 is KGHDR, CDR2 SFDVKD. This chain's CDR3 is CATSEAGSTGELFF. CDR3 in DNA: TGTGCCACCAGTGAGGCGGGAAGCACCGGGGAGCTGTTTTTT.

The chain links TRBV20-1 to TRBJ2-1, with unresolved D. The CDR3 length is 12 residues. V shed 3 bases and J shed 7 bases, with 10 bases lying between them. Germline V gene sequence: CDR1 DFQATT, CDR2 SNEGSKA (reference sequence). CDR3 nucleotide sequence: TGCAGTGCTAGGCCCGAATGGAATGAGCAGTTCTTC. This gives the protein CSARPEWNEQFF.

The chain has TRBV29-1 and TRBJ2-3; TRBD1 aligns across 7 bases. This CDR3 is 13 amino acids long. V trimming: 7 bases; J trimming: 0 bases; junction bases outside the gene matches: 4. Per germline, CDR1 SQVTM and CDR2 ANQGSEA. DNA of the CDR3: TGCAGCGGGGGACAGCCTAGCACAGATACGCAGTATTTT. Its translation is CSGGQPSTDTQYF.

This clonotype was seen only a few times. The chain employs TRBV9 and TRBJ2-7; 8 nucleotides line up with TRBD1. With 3 bases clipped from V and 4 bases from J, the junction kept 6 bases outside the gene matches. This CDR3 contains 14 residues. Germline loops: CDR1 SGDLS, CDR2 YYNGEE. As DNA, the CDR3 is TGTGCCAGCAGCGAAGTGGACAGGGCGTACGAGCAGTACTTC. Residues: CASSEVDRAYEQYF.

This clonotype has a handful of counts. The V gene is TRBV27, the J gene TRBJ2-2, with TRBD2 as a possible D gene (6 bases). Trimming removed 3 bases at V and 5 bases at J, with 10 bases between. There are 14 residues in the CDR3. CDR1 MNHEY and CDR2 SMNVEV come from the germline V gene (reference sequence). Here the CDR3 reads CASSFREVTGELFF. In DNA form, the CDR3 reads TGTGCCAGCAGTTTCAGGGAGGTGACCGGGGAGCTGTTTTTT.

The chain joins TRBV4-1 to TRBJ1-5, with D perhaps TRBD1 (6 bases). There are 15 residues in the CDR3. V was shortened by 4 bases and J by 0 bases, with 10 bases between the two germline ends. Germline V lookup: CDR1 MGHRA, CDR2 YSYEKL. This CDR3 is CASSPDSYSNQPQHF. The CDR3 DNA reads as TGCGCCAGCAGCCCGGACAGCTATAGCAATCAGCCCCAGCATTTT.

There are a few counts of this clonotype. This chain uses TRBV29-1 with TRBJ1-5; 7 bases are a match to TRBD1. This CDR3 is 14 amino acids long. Germline V gives CDR1 SQVTM, CDR2 ANQGSEA. V was clipped by 3 bases and J by 6 bases; unmatched bases: 8. DNA for the CDR3: TGCAGCGTTGATGGAGAGGGGGCAGGTCAGCCCCAGCATTTT. It is translated as CSVDGEGAGQPQHF.

This clonotype was recorded many times. This chain uses TRBV3-1 with TRBJ2-7; 7 bases match TRBD1. V was pared by 2 bases and J by 2 bases, with 6 bases of the junction left unmatched. Germline CDR1 and CDR2: LGHDT and YNNKEL (reference sequence). CDR3 length equals 15 residues. For the CDR3, the DNA is TGTGCCAGCAGCCAATGGACAGGCTCACCCTACGAGCAGTACTTC. Its protein is CASSQWTGSPYEQYF.

This clonotype was counted between two and nine times. The chain uses TRBV29-1 and TRBJ1-1, with TRBD1 matching over 8 bases. The CDR3 sequence is 13 residues long. Germline trimming cut 6 bases from V and 0 bases from J; bases unmatched to any gene: 3. CDR1 SQVTM and CDR2 ANQGSEA come from the germline V gene. Here the CDR3 DNA reads TGCAGCGTGAAGGACAGGGTGAACACTGAAGCTTTCTTT. Translation: CSVKDRVNTEAFF.

This clonotype was seen a few times. The V gene is TRBV20-1, the J gene TRBJ2-7; D tentatively reads TRBD1 or TRBD2 (5 bases each). Trimming left V 5 bases short and J 6 bases short, with 23 bases between. The CDR3 contains 15 residues. Germline values: CDR1 DFQATT, CDR2 SNEGSKA (reference sequence). CDR3: CSAGKGRAGGGEQYF. The CDR3, as DNA: TGCAGTGCTGGTAAGGGGCGGGCCGGAGGTGGCGAGCAGTACTTC.

This clonotype was recorded a few times. V usage is TRBV6-1 and J usage is TRBJ1-2, with D possibly TRBD1 on 6 matching bases. Deletions cut 6 bases from V and 8 bases from J, with 28 bases between. CDR1 is MNHNS, CDR2 SASEGT, per germline. The CDR3 totals 17 residues. The CDR3 here is CASSDRWPRPGFLGYTF. The CDR3 DNA reads TGTGCCAGCAGCGACAGGTGGCCCAGACCTGGTTTCCTAGGCTACACCTTC.

This clonotype occurred a few times. The rearrangement joins TRBV28 to TRBJ1-1; D not certain. Trimming removed 10 bases at V and 6 bases at J, with 12 bases between. Germline lookup yields CDR1 MDHEN and CDR2 SYDVKM. The length of the CDR3 is 11 residues. The CDR3 here is CATSVFAEAFF. The CDR3 nucleotides read TGTGCCACTTCGGTCTTTGCTGAAGCTTTCTTT.

This clonotype has a count of ten or more. This chain joins TRBV7-9 and TRBJ2-7; D unclear. This CDR3 is 15 amino acids long. Between the trimmed V and J ends, which lost 1 base and 0 bases, there was a span of 10 bases. Germline V gene lookup returns CDR1 SEHNR and CDR2 FQNEAQ (reference sequence). The CDR3: CASSLEARYSYEQYF. The DNA of the CDR3 is TGTGCCAGCAGCTTAGAAGCCAGATACTCCTACGAGCAGTACTTC.

This clonotype was seen at least ten times. This rearrangement joins TRBV5-5 to TRBJ2-1; 11 nucleotides match TRBD2. Looked up from germline, CDR1 is SGHKS and CDR2 is YYEKEE (reference sequence). CDR3 length equals 16 residues. J was trimmed by 9 bases and V by 0 bases; bases with no gene match: 8. CDR3 protein: CASSLALAGGRSEQFF. The CDR3 DNA reads TGTGCCAGCAGCTTGGCCCTAGCGGGAGGCCGAAGTGAGCAGTTCTTC.

This clonotype was seen a few times. CDR3 nucleotides: TGCAGTGCTATGCCAGGCTCCTACGAGCAGTACTTC. This translates into CSAMPGSYEQYF. V and J are TRBV20-1 and TRBJ2-7; no reliable D call. The V gene lost 4 bases and the J gene lost 0 bases, with 7 bases spanning the gap. This CDR3 region has 12 residues. Germline V gene sequence: CDR1 DFQATT, CDR2 SNEGSKA (reference sequence).